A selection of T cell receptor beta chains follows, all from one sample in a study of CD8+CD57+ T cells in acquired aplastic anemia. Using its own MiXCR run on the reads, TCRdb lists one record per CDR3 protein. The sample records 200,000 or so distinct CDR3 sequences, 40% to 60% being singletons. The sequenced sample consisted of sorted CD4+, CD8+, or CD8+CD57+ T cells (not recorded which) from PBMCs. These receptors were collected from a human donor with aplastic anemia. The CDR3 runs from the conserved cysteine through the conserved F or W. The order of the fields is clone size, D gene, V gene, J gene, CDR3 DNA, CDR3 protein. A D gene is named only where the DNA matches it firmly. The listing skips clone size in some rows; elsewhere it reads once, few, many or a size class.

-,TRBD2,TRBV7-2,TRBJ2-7,TGTGCCAGCAGCTTAGCGCCCCGAGCGGGGGGGCCCGAGCAGTACTTC,CASSLAPRAGGPEQYF
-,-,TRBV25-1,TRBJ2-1,TGTGCCAGCAGTGACCCCCAGGACTTTTCGCGCTATGAGCAGTTCTTC,CASSDPQDFSRYEQFF
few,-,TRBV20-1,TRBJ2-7,TGCAGTGCTAGCCACGTGACCTCCTACGAGCAGTACTTC,CSASHVTSYEQYF
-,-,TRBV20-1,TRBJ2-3,TGCAGTTCCACGCCCAGTGCAGATACGCAGTATTTT,CSSTPSADTQYF
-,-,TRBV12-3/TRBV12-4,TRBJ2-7,TGTGCCAGCAGGATTCAGGGTAGCAACGAGCAGTACTTC,CASRIQGSNEQYF
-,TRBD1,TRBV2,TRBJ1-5,TGTGCCAGCAGTCTTGCCGGGACAGGGGACCAGCCCCAGCATTTT,CASSLAGTGDQPQHF
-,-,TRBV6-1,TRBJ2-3,TGTGCCAGCAGGGAGTTCACAGATACGCAGTATTTT,CASREFTDTQYF
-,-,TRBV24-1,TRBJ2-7,TGTGCCACCAGTGACGCGTACGAGCAGTACTTC,CATSDAYEQYF
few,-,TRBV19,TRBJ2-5,TGCGCCAGTAGTTTCCGGACTGGGGAAGAGGCCCAGTACTTC,CASSFRTGEEAQYF
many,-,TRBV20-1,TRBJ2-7,TGCAGTGCTAGAGATGGGTTTTCAGAGAGCTCCTACGAGCAGTACTTC,CSARDGFSESSYEQYF
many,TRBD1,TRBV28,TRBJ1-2,TGTGCCAGCAGTTTTTGGGACAGGGGTTTGAGTAACTATGGCTACACCTTC,CASSFWDRGLSNYGYTF
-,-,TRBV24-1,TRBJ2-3,TGTGCCACCAGTGCTGGTTTGGCGGATACGCAGTATTTT,CATSAGLADTQYF
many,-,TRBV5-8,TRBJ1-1,TGTGCCAGCACCCTACAGGGCTTAAACACTGAAGCTTTCTTT,CASTLQGLNTEAFF
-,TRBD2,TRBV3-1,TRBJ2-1,TGTGCCCGCAGCCAAGGTAGCGGGGGGCCTATCTACAATGAGCAGTTCTTC,CARSQGSGGPIYNEQFF
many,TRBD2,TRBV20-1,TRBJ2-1,TGCAGTGCTATAGAGGCTAGCGGGGGGGGGAGGGAGCAGTTCTTC,CSAIEASGGGREQFF
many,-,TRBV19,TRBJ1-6,TGTGCCAGTAGTATTGAAGGGACTTTTAATTCACCCCTCCACTTT,CASSIEGTFNSPLHF
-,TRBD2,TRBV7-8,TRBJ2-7,TGTGCCAGCAGCTCAAGCGGGAGGGCCTACGAGCAGTACTTC,CASSSSGRAYEQYF
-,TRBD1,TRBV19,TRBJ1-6,TGTGCCAGTAGGGCCTCAGGACAGGCGGGGAATTCACCCCTCCACTTT,CASRASGQAGNSPLHF
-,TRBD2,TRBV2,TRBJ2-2,TGTGCCAGCAGTTTAACGGGACTAGCGGCAAACACCGGGGAGCTGTTTTTT,CASSLTGLAANTGELFF
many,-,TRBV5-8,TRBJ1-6,TGTGCCAGCAGCTTGGTTACAGGGCCCTATTCACCCCTCCACTTT,CASSLVTGPYSPLHF
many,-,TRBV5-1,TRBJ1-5,TGCGCCAGCAGCTTGGGACCAGGGGTGGAGCGGCCCCAGCATTTT,CASSLGPGVERPQHF
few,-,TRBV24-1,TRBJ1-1,TGTGCCACCAGTGATCCGGGACACACTGAGGCTTTCTTT,CATSDPGHTEAFF
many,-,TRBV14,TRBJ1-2,TGTGCCAGCAGCCAGACAGGCTTGGGGGGCTACACCTTC,CASSQTGLGGYTF
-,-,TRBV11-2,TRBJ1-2,TGTGCCAGCAGCTTAGAGGGTCTCGTCTACACCTTC,CASSLEGLVYTF
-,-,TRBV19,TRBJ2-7,TGTGCCAGTAAGGGGGTGGGCGAGCAGTACTTC,CASKGVGEQYF
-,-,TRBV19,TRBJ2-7,TGTGCCAGTAGTATAGGCCGATCCTACGAGCAGTACTTC,CASSIGRSYEQYF
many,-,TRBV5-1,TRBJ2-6,TGCGCCAGCAGCTTACTGTCCGGGGCCAACGTCCTGACTTTC,CASSLLSGANVLTF
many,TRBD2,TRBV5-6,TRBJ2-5,TGTGCCAGCAGCTCGGGGAGGGTAGAGACCCAGTACTTC,CASSSGRVETQYF